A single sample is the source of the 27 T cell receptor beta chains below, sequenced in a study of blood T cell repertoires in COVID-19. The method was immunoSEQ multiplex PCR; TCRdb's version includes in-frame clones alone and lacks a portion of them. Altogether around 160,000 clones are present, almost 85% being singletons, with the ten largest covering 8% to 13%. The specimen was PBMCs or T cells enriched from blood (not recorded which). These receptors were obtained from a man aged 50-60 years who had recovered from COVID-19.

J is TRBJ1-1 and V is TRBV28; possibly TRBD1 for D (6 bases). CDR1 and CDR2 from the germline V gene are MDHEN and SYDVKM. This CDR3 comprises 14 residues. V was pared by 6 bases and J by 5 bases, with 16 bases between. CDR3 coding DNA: TGTGCCAGCAGCGAAACAGGGACTAAAACTGAAGCTTTCTTT. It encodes CASSETGTKTEAFF.

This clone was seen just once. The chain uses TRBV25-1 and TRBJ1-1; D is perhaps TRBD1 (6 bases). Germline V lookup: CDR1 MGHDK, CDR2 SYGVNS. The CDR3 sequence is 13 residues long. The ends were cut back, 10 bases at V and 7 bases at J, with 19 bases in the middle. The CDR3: CATNGGGRDEAFF. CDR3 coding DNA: TGTGCCACCAATGGGGGGGGCCGGGATGAAGCTTTCTTT.

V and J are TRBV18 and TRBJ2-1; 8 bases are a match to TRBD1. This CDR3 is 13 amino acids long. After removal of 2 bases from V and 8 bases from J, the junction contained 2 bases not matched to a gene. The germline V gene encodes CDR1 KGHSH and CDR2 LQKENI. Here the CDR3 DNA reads TGTGCCAGCTCACCAGACAGGGGCGATGAGCAGTTCTTC. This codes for CASSPDRGDEQFF.

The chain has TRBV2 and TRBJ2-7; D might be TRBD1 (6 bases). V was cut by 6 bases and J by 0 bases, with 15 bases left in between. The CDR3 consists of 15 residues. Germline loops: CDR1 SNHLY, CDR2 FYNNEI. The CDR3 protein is CASRNRDTYSYEQYF. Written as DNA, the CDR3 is TGTGCCAGCAGGAACCGGGACACCTACTCCTACGAGCAGTACTTC.

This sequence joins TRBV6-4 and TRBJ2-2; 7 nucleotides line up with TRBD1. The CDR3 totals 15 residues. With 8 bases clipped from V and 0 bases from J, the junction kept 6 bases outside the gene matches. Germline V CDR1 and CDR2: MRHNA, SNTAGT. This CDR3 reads CASSQGQTNTGELFF. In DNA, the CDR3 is TGTGCCAGCTCACAGGGACAGACGAACACCGGGGAGCTGTTTTTT.

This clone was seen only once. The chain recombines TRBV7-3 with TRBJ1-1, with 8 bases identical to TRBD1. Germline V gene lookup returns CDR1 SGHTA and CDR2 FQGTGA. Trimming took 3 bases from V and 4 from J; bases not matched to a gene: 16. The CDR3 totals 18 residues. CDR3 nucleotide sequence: TGTGCCAGCAGCTTGGGCTACCTTCAGGGGGCCGATGGCACTGAAGCTTTCTTT. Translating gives CASSLGYLQGADGTEAFF.

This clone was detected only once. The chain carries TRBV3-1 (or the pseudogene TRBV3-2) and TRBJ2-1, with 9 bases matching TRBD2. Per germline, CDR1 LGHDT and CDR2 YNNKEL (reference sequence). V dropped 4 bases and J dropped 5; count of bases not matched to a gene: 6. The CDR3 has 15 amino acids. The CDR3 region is CASSLSGGPNNEQFF. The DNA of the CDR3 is TGTGCCAGCAGCCTGAGCGGGGGGCCTAACAATGAGCAGTTCTTC.

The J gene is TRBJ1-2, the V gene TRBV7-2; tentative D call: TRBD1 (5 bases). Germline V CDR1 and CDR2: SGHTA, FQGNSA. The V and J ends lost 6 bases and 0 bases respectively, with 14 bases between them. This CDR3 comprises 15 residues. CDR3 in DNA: TGTGCCAGCAGACGACAGATGGATTCTAACTATGGCTACACCTTC. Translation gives CASRRQMDSNYGYTF.

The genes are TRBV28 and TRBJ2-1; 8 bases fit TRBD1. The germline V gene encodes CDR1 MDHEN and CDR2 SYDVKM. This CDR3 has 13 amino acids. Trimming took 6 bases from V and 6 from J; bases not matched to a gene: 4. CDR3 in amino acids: CASRLGTGNEQFF. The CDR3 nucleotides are TGTGCCAGCAGACTAGGGACAGGCAATGAGCAGTTCTTC. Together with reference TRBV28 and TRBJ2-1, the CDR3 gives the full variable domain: DVKVTQSSRYLVKRTGEKVFLECVQDMDHENMFWYRQDPGLGLRLIYFSYDVKMKEKGDIPEGYSVSREKKERFSLILESASTNQTSMYLCASRLGTGNEQFFGPGTRLTVL.

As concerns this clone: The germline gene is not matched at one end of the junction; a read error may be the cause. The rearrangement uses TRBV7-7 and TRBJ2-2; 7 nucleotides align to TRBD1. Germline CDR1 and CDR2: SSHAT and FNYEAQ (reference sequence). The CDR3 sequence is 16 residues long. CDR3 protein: CASRLATGANTGELFF. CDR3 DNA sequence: TGTGCTAGCAGACTGGCCACAGGGGCGAACACCGGGGAGCTGTTTTTT. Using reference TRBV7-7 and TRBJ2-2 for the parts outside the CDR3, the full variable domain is GAGVSQSPRYKVTKRGQDVTLRCDPISSHATLYWYQQALGQGPEFLTYFNYEAQPDKSGLPSDRFSAERPEGSISTLTIQRTEQRDSAMYRCASRLATGANTGELFFGEGSRLTVL.

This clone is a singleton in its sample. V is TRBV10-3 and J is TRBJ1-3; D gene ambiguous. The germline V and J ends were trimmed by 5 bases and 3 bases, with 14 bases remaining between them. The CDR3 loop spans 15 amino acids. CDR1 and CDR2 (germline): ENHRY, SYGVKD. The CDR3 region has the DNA TGTGCCATCAGTCCCCCGAGGCCTGTTGGAAACACCATATATTTT. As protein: CAISPPRPVGNTIYF.

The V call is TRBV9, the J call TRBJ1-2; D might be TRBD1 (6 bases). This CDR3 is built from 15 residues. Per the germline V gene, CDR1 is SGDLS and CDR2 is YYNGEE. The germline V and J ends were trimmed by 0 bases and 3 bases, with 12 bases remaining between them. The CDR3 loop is CASSVGQGPDYGYTF. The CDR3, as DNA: TGTGCCAGCAGCGTAGGCCAGGGGCCTGACTATGGCTACACCTTC.

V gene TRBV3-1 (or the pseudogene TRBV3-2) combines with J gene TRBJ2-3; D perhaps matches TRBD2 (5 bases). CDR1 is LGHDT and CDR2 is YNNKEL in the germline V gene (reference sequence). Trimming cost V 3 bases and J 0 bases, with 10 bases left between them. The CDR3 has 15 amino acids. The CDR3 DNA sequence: TGTGCCAGCAGCCAGGTTGGCGGGAGCACAGATACGCAGTATTTT. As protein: CASSQVGGSTDTQYF.

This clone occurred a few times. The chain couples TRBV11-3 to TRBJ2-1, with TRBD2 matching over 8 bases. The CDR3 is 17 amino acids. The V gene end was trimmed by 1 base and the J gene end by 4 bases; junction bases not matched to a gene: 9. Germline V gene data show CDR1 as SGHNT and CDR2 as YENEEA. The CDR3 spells CASSLVDTGGAYNEQFF. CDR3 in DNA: TGTGCCAGCAGCTTAGTTGACACCGGGGGGGCTTACAATGAGCAGTTCTTC. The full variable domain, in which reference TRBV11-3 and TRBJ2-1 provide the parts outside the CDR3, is EAGVVQSPRYKIIEKKQPVAFWCNPISGHNTLYWYLQNLGQGPELLIRYENEEAVDDSQLPKDRFSAERLKGVDSTLKIQPAELGDSAVYLCASSLVDTGGAYNEQFFGPGTRLTVL.

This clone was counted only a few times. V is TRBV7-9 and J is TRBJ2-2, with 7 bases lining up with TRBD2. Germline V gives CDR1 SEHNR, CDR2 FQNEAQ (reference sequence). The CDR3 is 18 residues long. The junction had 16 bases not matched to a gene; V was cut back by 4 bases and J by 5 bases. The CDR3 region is CASSSLAGENLRTGELFF. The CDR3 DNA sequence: TGTGCCAGCAGCTCCCTTGCGGGGGAGAACTTGCGGACCGGGGAGCTGTTTTTT.

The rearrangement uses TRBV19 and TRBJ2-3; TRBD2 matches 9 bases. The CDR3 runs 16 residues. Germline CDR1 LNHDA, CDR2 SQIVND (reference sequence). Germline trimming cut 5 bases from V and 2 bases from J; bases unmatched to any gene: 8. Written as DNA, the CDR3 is TGTGCCAGTAGTCGACGACTAGCGGTAGCCACAGATACGCAGTATTTT. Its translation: CASSRRLAVATDTQYF.

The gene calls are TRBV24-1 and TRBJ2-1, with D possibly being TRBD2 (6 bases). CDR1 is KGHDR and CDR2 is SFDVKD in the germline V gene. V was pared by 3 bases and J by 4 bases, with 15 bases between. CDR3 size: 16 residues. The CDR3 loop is CATSDPGASAYNEQFF. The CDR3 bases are TGTGCCACCAGTGATCCCGGAGCTAGCGCTTACAATGAGCAGTTCTTC.

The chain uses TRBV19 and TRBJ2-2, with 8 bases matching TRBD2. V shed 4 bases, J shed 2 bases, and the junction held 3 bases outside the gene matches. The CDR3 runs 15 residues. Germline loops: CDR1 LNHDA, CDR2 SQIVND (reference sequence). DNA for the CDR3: TGTGCCAGTAGTACGGGGACTAGAAACACCGGGGAGCTGTTTTTT. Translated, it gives CASSTGTRNTGELFF.

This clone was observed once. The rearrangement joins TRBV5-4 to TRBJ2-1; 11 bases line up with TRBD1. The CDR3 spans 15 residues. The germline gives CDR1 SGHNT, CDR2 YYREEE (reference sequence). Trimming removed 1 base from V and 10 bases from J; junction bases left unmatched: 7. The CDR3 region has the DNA TGTGCCAGCAGCTTGCGAGGACAGGGGGCTGGCGAGCAGTTCTTC. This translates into CASSLRGQGAGEQFF.

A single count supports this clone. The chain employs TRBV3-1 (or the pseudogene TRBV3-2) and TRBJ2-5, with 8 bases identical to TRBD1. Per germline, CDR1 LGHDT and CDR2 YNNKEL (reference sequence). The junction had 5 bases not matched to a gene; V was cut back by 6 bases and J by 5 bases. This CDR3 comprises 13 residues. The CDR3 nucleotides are TGTGCCAGCAGACAGGGGGGTGGGGAGACCCAGTACTTC. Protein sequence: CASRQGGGETQYF.

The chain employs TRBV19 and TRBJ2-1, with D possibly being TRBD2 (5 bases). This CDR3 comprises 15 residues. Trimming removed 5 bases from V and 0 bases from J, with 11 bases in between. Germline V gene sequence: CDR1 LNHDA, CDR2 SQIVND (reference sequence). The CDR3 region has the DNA TGTGCCAGTAGTCTACCGGGGAGCTCCTACAATGAGCAGTTCTTC. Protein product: CASSLPGSSYNEQFF. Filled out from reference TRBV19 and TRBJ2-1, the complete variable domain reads DGGITQSPKYLFRKEGQNVTLSCEQNLNHDAMYWYRQDPGQGLRLIYYSQIVNDFQKGDIAEGYSVSREKKESFPLTVTSAQKNPTAFYLCASSLPGSSYNEQFFGPGTRLTVL.

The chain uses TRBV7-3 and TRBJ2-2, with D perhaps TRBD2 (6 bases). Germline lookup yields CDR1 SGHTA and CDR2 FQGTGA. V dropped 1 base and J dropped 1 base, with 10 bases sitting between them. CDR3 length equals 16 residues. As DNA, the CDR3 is TGTGCCAGCAGCTTAATGGGTAGCGGGAACACCGGGGAGCTGTTTTTT. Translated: CASSLMGSGNTGELFF.

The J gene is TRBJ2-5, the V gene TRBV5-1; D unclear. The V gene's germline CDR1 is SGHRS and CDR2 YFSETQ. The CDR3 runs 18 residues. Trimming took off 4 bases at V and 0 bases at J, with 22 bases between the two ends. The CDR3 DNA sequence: TGCGCCAGCAGCCCCCTAGAGCAACGAAGGAACAACCAAGAGACCCAGTACTTC. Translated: CASSPLEQRRNNQETQYF.

CDR3 sequence (DNA): TGCGCCAGCAGCATGGGACAGTACAATGAGCAGTTCTTC. The encoded protein is CASSMGQYNEQFF. The rearrangement links TRBV5-1 to TRBJ2-1, with 7 bases aligning to TRBD1. V shed 4 bases and J 4 bases; nucleotides not matched to a gene: 2. The germline CDR1 and CDR2 sequences are SGHRS and YFSETQ. The CDR3 runs 13 residues. The variable domain in full, with the rest retrieved from reference TRBV5-1 and TRBJ2-1, is KAGVTQTPRYLIKTRGQQVTLSCSPISGHRSVSWYQQTPGQGLQFLFEYFSETQRNKGNFPGRFSGRQFSNSRSEMNVSTLELGDSALYLCASSMGQYNEQFFGPGTRLTVL.

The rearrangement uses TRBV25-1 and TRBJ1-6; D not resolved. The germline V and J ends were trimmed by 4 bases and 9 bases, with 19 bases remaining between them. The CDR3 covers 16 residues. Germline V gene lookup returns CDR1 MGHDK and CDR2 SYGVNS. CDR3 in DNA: TGTGCCAGCAGTGGAGGTTTGGTGGGCGGGAGTTCACCCCTCCACTTT. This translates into CASSGGLVGGSSPLHF.

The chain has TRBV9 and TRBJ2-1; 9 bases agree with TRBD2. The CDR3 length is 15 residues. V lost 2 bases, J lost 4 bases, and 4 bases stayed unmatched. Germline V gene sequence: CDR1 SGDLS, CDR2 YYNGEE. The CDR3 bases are TGTGCCAGCAGCGTTTCGCGGGGGGGATACAATGAGCAGTTCTTC. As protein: CASSVSRGGYNEQFF. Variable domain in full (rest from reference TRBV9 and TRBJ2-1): DSGVTQTPKHLITATGQRVTLRCSPRSGDLSVYWYQQSLDQGLQFLIQYYNGEERAKGNILERFSAQQFPDLHSELNLSSLELGDSALYFCASSVSRGGYNEQFFGPGTRLTVL.

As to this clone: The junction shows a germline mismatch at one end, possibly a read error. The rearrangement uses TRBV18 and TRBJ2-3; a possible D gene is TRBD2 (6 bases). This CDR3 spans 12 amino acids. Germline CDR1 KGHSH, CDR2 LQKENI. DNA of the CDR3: TGTGCCAGCTCACCACCCAGCCCAAGGGAGGTTTTT. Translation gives CASSPPSPREVF.